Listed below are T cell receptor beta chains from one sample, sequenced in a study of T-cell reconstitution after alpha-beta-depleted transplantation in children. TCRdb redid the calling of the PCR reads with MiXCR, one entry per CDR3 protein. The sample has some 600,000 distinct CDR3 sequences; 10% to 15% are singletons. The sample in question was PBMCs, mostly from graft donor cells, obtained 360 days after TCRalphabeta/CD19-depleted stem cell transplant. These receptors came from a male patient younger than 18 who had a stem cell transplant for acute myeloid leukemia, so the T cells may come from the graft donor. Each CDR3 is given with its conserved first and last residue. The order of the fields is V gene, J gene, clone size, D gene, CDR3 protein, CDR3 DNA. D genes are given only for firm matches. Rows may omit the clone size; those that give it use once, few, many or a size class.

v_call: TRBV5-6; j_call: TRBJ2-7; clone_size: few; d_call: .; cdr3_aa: CASSYMGGRSYEQYF; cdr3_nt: TGTGCCAGCAGCTATATGGGTGGACGCTCCTACGAGCAGTACTTC
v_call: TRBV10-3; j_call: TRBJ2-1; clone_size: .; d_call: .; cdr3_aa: CAISRDRTGTSGTNEQFF; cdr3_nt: TGTGCCATCAGTCGGGACAGAACCGGGACTAGTGGGACCAATGAGCAGTTCTTC
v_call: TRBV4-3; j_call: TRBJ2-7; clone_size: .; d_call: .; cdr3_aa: CASSQVPSTYEQYF; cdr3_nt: TGCGCCAGCAGCCAAGTACCTAGCACCTACGAGCAGTACTTC
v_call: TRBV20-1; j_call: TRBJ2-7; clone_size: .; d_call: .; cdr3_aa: CSASGGVRDEQYF; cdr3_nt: TGCAGTGCTAGTGGCGGAGTGCGGGACGAGCAGTACTTC
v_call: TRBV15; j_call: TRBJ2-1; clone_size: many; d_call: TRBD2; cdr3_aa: CATNTGTSGPHSYNEQFF; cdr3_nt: TGTGCCACCAACACCGGGACTAGCGGTCCTCACTCCTACAATGAGCAGTTCTTC
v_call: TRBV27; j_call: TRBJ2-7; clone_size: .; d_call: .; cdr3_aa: CASSFKTGTPTYEQYF; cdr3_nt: TGTGCCAGCAGTTTCAAGACCGGGACACCTACCTACGAGCAGTACTTC
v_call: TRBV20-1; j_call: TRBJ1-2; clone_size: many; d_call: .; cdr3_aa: CSARDRALGYTF; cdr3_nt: TGCAGTGCTAGAGATAGGGCCTTGGGCTACACCTTC
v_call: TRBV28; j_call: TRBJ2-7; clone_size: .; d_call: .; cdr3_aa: CASSLFRGESYEQYF; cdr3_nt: TGTGCCAGCAGTTTATTTAGGGGGGAGTCCTACGAGCAGTACTTC
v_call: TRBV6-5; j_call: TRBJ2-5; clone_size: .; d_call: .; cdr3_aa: CASSYSQVGETQYF; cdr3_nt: TGTGCCAGCAGTTACTCGCAGGTCGGGGAGACCCAGTACTTC
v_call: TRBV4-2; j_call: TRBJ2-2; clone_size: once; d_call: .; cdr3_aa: CASSQVDEQNTGELFF; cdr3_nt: TGTGCCAGCAGCCAAGTAGATGAACAAAACACCGGGGAGCTGTTTTTT
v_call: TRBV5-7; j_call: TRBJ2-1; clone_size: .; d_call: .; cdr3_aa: CASSLDLEQFF; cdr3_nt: TGTGCCAGCAGCTTGGATCTTGAGCAGTTCTTC
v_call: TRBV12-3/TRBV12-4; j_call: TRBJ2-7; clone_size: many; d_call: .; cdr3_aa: CASSLGSGSYEQYF; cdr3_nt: TGTGCCAGCAGTTTAGGAAGCGGCTCCTACGAGCAGTACTTC
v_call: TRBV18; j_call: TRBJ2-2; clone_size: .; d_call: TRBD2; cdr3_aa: CASSPPDPSGSRELFF; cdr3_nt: TGTGCCAGCTCACCACCGGATCCTAGCGGGAGCAGGGAGCTGTTTTTT
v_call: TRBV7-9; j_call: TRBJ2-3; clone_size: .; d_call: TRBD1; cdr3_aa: CAGRGLLADTQYF; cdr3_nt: TGTGCCGGCAGGGGGTTGCTCGCAGATACGCAGTATTTT
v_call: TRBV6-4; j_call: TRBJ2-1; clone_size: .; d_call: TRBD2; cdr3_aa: CASRLVAGGQEQFF; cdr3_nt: TGTGCCAGCAGATTGGTAGCGGGAGGGCAAGAGCAGTTCTTC
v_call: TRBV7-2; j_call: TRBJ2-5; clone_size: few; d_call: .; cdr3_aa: CASSLDLWETQYF; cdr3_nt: TGTGCCAGCAGCTTAGACCTTTGGGAGACCCAGTACTTC
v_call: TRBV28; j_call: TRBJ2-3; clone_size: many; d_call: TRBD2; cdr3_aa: CASSFLAVKSTDTQYF; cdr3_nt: TGTGCCAGCAGTTTCCTAGCGGTCAAAAGCACAGATACGCAGTATTTT
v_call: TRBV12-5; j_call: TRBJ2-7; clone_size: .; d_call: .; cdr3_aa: CASGPNYEQYF; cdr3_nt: TGTGCTAGTGGCCCAAATTACGAGCAGTACTTC
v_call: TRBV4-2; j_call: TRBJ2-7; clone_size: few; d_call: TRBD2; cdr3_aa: CASSPGLAGLVFSYEQYF; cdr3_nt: TGTGCCAGCAGCCCCGGACTAGCGGGACTAGTTTTCTCCTACGAGCAGTACTTC
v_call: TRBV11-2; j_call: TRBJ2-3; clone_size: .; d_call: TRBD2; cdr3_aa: CASSLDLLAGGHDTQYF; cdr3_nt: TGTGCCAGCAGCTTAGACCTACTAGCGGGAGGGCACGATACGCAGTATTTT
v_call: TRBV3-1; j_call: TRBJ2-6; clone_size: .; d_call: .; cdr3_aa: CASSQAGTGANVLTF; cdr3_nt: TGTGCCAGCAGCCAAGCAGGAACTGGGGCCAACGTCCTGACTTTC
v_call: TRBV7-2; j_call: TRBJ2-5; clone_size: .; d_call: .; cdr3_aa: CASSFLLIGRKETQYF; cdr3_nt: TGTGCCAGCAGCTTTCTTTTGATAGGCAGGAAAGAGACCCAGTACTTC
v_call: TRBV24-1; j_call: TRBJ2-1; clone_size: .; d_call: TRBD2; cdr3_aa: CATSGLTYNEQFF; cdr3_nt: TGTGCCACCTCGGGACTAACCTACAATGAGCAGTTCTTC
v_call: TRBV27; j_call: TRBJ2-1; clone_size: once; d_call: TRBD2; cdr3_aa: CASSLLVLAGGLGNEQFF; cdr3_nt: TGTGCCAGCAGTTTATTAGTTTTAGCGGGAGGGCTGGGGAATGAGCAGTTCTTC
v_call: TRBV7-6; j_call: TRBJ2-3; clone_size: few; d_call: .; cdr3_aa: CASSFYTDTQYF; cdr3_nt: TGTGCCAGCAGCTTTTACACAGATACGCAGTATTTT
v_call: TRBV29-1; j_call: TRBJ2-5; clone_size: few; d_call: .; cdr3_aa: CSGNPGQETQYF; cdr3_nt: TGCAGCGGGAATCCGGGCCAAGAGACCCAGTACTTC